This T cell receptor (beta chain) was sequenced in a study of OX40 agonist ivuxolimab in advanced cancers. About the investigation overall: The costimulatory receptor OX40 (CD134) was targeted by ivuxolimab, a fully human IgG2 agonistic monoclonal antibody. Peripheral TCRbeta sequencing aimed to test whether ivuxolimab altered TCR sequence diversity and caused clonal T-cell expansion. Partial responses were achieved by three dose-escalation patients, of whom one had hepatocellular carcinoma and two had cutaneous melanoma. Prior anti-PD-1, anti-PD-L1 or anti-CTLA-4 therapy was permitted, and 40% of dose-escalation patients had received checkpoint inhibitors. Intravenous ivuxolimab was administered to patients every 2 weeks at six dose levels: 0.01, 0.1, 0.3, 1.5, 3 and 10 mg/kg. Of the roughly 53 patients in dose escalation, some 20 had hepatocellular carcinoma, about 15 had melanoma, 9 had renal cell carcinoma and 9 had head and neck cancer. In the dose-escalation cohort, around four fifths of patients were male, and the mean age was approximately 60 years with a range of about 23 to 79. The paper covers the monotherapy dose-escalation part of the phase I ivuxolimab trial, which included N ≈ 50 patients.

On the study overall, not on this receptor specifically: At doses of 0.1 to 3.0 mg/kg, clonal expansion of both CD4+ and CD8+ blood T cells was observed from baseline to week 6. On average, CD8+ T cells showed more expanded clones than CD4+ T cells after ivuxolimab. Which antigens the clonally expanded peripheral T cells were specific for was not determined. In the 0.1-3.0 mg/kg groups, partial responders had among the lowest normalized peripheral clonal expansion, particularly in CD8+ T cells. Low levels of normalized T-cell clonal expansion were also seen in some patients who did not respond.

Patients with a history of autoimmune disease or receiving systemic immunosuppression were excluded from the trial. Peripheral blood for TCR sequencing was collected from all dose cohorts at baseline, on cycle 4 day 1, and on cycle 7 day 1. The samples were taken from a phase I, first-in-human, multicenter, open-label dose-escalation trial of ivuxolimab. Adults with locally advanced or metastatic melanoma, renal cell carcinoma, hepatocellular carcinoma or head and neck squamous cell carcinoma were enrolled in the trial. Before TCR sequencing, CD4+ and CD8+ T cells were separately sorted from peripheral blood. As regards this clone: Its antigen specificity is not known. No base-level quality is on record; no much larger clone is a single base apart.

For CDR1 and CDR2, the germline V gene (reference sequence) lists SEHNR and FQNEAQ. Reading from cysteine to phenylalanine, the CDR3 counts 15 amino acids. Solely the CDR3 DNA is kept, with 45 bases framed from the first base. Trimming takes 5 bases off V and 5 bases off J; junction bases not matched to a gene: 8. Genomic DNA was extracted from sorted cells for sequencing of the TCRbeta CDR3 region. TCRbeta CDR3 regions were sequenced using the immunoSEQ Assay. Here the immuneACCESS table is served through TCRdb, limited to in-frame sequences with V and J called. Missing clones are a known gap in these copies; in checked studies unresolved V genes cover under half, and the rest lacks a known reason. This sample holds over 20,000 clones; about 85% were observed only once. Approximately 31% of the sample lies in the top ten.

This TCR came from an adult with an advanced solid tumor such as melanoma, head and neck, liver or kidney cancer. The chain couples TRBV7-9 to TRBJ2-2; 7 of the junction bases match TRBD1. The material sequenced was CD4+ or CD8+ T cells sorted from blood, taken in a trial of the OX40 agonist ivuxolimab. The CDR3 protein is CASSSQGTDTGELFF. The nucleotides are TGTGCCAGCAGCAGCCAGGGGACAGATACCGGGGAGCTGTTTTTT. Joined to the reference TRBV7-9 and TRBJ2-2 proteins, this CDR3 gives the full variable domain: DTGVSQNPRHKITKRGQNVTFRCDPISEHNRLYWYRQTLGQGPEFLTYFQNEAQLEKSRLLSDRFSAERPKGSFSTLEIQRTEQGDSAMYLCASSSQGTDTGELFFGEGSRLTVL.